This T cell receptor (beta chain) emerged from a study of cytomegalovirus exposure and HLA in healthy donors. Study context: The study placed less than 90% of its approximately 360 genotyped donors in the Caucasian-associated ancestry cluster. Study-level results: The investigators catalogued under 200 TCR beta chains as cytomegalovirus-associated. Later examination showed HLA-associated TCR beta chains had greater clonal expansion than equally common others. Later analysis associated a missense DCLRE1C variant with TCR beta V- and J-gene trimming.

The CDR3 contains 15 residues. Germline assignment: CDR1 SGHVS and CDR2 FQNEAQ. J lost 8 bases, V lost 4 bases, and 6 bases had no gene match. The PCR contained 60 Vbeta and 13 Jbeta primers. TCRdb keeps only in-frame clones here, not all; method: immunoSEQ multiplex PCR. In total, the table holds 90,000 to 150,000 clones. In regard to this clone: What it recognizes is unknown.

Material: PBMCs. The sequence was obtained from a man between 18 and 29 years old in good health and CMV-seronegative. The rearrangement uses TRBV7-8 and TRBJ2-1, with 12 bases that match TRBD2. The DNA for the CDR3 is TGTGCCAGCAGCTCGACTAGCGGGAGAAGGGATGAGCAGTTCTTC. It encodes CASSSTSGRRDEQFF. The entire variable domain, with the rest obtained from reference TRBV7-8 and TRBJ2-1, is as follows: GAGVSQSPRYKVAKRGQDVALRCDPISGHVSLFWYQQALGQGPEFLTYFQNEAQLDKSGLPSDRFFAERPEGSVSTLKIQRTQQEDSAVYLCASSSTSGRRDEQFFGPGTRLTVL.